Sequencing of this TCR beta chain was carried out in a study of vaccination and CD4 T cells after COVID-19. Across the whole study: Treatment of control cultures consisted of a CEFX pool, an HIV-1 Nef pool, or no peptide.

About this clonotype: Its specificity is unknown.

The CDR3 runs to 14 residues. Trimming pared 4 bases from V and 0 bases from J, leaving 7 bases between. Germline-derived CDR1 and CDR2 are MNHEY and SVGAGI. Study-wide results and limits: The study found median SARS-CoV-2-reactive clonotypes rising from roughly 22 to 38, not significantly.

Oncomine TCR Beta short-read sequencing was applied to DNA from cultured CD4+ T cells. TCRdb re-called the PCR reads through MiXCR, storing one row per CDR3 protein. The sample holds thousands of distinct CDR3 sequences, about half seen once. The treatment: roughly ten-day PBMC culture with coronavirus spike peptide pools or control peptides (ViraFEST assay). Those CD4+ T cells from the unexposed donor predate the COVID-19 pandemic (2011-2018). Before TCRs were sequenced, ViraFEST expanded antigen-specific T cells with peptide pools. Scientists separated out CD4+ T cells through negative selection following 10 days in culture.

The receptor comes from a human donor in good health. The sample consisted of CD4+ T cells from blood, cultured in vitro. The chain couples TRBV6-5 to TRBJ1-3; no reliable D call. CDR3 sequence (DNA): TGTGCCAGCAGTTCTGGCGCCTCTGGAAACACCATATATTTT. Its translation: CASSSGASGNTIYF.